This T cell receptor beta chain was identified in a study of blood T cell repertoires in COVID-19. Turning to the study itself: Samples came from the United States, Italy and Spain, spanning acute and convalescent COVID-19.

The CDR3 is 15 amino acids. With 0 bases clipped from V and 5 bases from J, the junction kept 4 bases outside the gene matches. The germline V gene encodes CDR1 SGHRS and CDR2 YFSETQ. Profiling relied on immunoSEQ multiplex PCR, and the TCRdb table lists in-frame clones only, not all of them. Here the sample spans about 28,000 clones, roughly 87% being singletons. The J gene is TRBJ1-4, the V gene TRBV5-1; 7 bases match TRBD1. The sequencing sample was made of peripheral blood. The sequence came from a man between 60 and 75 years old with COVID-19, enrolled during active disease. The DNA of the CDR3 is TGCGCCAGCAGCTTGGATGGACAGGCAAATGAAAAACTGTTTTTT. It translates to CASSLDGQANEKLFF.